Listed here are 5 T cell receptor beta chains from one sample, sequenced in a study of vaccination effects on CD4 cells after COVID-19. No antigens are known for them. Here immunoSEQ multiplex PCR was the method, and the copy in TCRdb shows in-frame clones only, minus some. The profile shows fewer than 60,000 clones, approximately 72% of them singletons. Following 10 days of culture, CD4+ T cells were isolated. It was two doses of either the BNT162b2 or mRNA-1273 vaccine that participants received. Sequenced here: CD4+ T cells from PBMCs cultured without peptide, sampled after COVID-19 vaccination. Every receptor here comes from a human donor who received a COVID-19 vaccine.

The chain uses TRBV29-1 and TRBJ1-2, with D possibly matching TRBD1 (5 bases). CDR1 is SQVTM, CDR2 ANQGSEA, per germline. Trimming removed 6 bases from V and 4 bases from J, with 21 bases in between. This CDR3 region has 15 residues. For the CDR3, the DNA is TGCAGCGTGGGGGACTACTTGTGGGGATTCTATGGCTACACCTTC. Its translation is CSVGDYLWGFYGYTF. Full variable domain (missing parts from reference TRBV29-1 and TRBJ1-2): SAVISQKPSRDICQRGTSLTIQCQVDSQVTMMFWYRQQPGQSLTLIATANQGSEATYESGFVIDKFPISRPNLTFSTLTVSNMSPEDSSIYLCSVGDYLWGFYGYTFGSGTRLTVV.

The CDR3, as DNA: TGTGCCAGCAGCCCTCCCGGGACAGGGGCGTCAGATACGCAGTATTTT. Translating it yields CASSPPGTGASDTQYF. The chain recombines TRBV3-1 (or the pseudogene TRBV3-2) with TRBJ2-3, with 10 bases lining up with TRBD1. The CDR3 is 16 amino acids. The J segment lost 4 bases and the V segment lost 4 bases, leaving 8 bases of the junction unmatched. The germline V gene has CDR1 LGHDT and CDR2 YNNKEL (reference sequence).

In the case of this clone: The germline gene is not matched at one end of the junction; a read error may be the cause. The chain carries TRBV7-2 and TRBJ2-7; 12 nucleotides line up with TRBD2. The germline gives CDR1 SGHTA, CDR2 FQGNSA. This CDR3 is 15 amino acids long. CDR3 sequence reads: CASSLAGGPSYEQYF. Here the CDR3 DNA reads TGTGCCAGCAGCCTAGCGGGAGGGCCCTCCTACGAGCAGTACTTC.

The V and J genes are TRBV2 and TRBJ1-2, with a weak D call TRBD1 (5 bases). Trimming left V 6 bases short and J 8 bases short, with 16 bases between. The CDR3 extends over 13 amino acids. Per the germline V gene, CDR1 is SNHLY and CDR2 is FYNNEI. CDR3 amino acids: CASRGVIFFGYTF. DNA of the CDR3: TGTGCCAGCAGGGGGGTCATCTTTTTCGGCTACACCTTC.

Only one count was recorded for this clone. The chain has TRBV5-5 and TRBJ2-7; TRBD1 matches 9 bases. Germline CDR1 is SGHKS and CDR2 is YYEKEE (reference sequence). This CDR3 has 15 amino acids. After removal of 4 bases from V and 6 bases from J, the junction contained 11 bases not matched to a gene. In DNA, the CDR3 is TGTGCCAGCAGCCGGGGGGACAGGGATTGGGGCGAGCAGTACTTC. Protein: CASSRGDRDWGEQYF.